This TCR beta chain is from a study of T cells in Graves' hyperthyroidism and ophthalmopathy. Researchers amplified the TCR beta CDR3 regions from RNA transcripts. Initially, a first-round RT-PCR of the TCR CDR3 employed the HTBI primer set. A single record per CDR3 protein comes from TCRdb applying MiXCR to the multiplex PCR reads. Among 200,000 to 250,000 distinct CDR3 sequences listed, about 17% were seen once. The study based diagnoses on clinical symptoms, serum thyroxine and TRAb, thyroid ultrasound and orbital computed tomography. Germline assignment: CDR1 DFQATT and CDR2 SNEGSKA (reference sequence). This CDR3 spans 15 amino acids. The V segment lost 2 bases and the J segment 0 bases; nucleotides outside the gene matches: 3. This clonotype was observed at least ten times. Its antigen is not identified. The study's findings and limits: Expanded thyroid clonotypes (above 0.001) were mostly also found in blood.

Input material: blood. The J gene is TRBJ2-5, the V gene TRBV20-1; 10 nucleotides agree with TRBD2. This receptor was taken from a man aged 35 to 55 with Graves' hyperthyroidism. The DNA for the CDR3 is TGCAGTGCTAGAATTCTAGCGGGGGACCAAGAGACCCAGTACTTC. Protein product: CSARILAGDQETQYF.